The 6 T cell receptor beta chains presented below share a single source sample, sequenced in a study of response to subunit inactivated influenza vaccine. In TCRdb, the RT-PCR reads were re-called with MiXCR into one record per CDR3 protein. The table has roughly 570,000 distinct CDR3 sequences, over 10% seen once; the top ten hold around 14%. The sequencing here drew on PBMCs from blood, taken 45 days after vaccination. These receptors were obtained from a man aged 50-59 years who received an inactivated influenza vaccine.

The rearrangement joins TRBV4-3 to TRBJ2-7, with 9 bases fitting TRBD2. After removal of 0 bases from V and 1 base from J, the junction contained 4 bases not matched to a gene. Germline CDR1 LGHNA, CDR2 YSLEER. There are 16 residues in the CDR3. CDR3 sequence reads: CASSQDLAGASYEQYF. The CDR3 DNA reads as TGCGCCAGCAGCCAAGATTTAGCGGGGGCTTCCTACGAGCAGTACTTC.

Many counts were recorded for this clonotype. The chain employs TRBV12-3 or TRBV12-4 and TRBJ2-7, with 7 bases identical to TRBD2. V shed 7 bases, J shed 5 bases, and the junction held 11 bases outside the gene matches. The CDR3 extends over 14 amino acids. CDR3 residues: CASIGSASGNEQYF. CDR3 sequence (DNA): TGTGCCAGCATCGGATCGGCTAGCGGAAACGAGCAGTACTTC.

This clonotype was observed a handful of times. V and J are TRBV28 and TRBJ2-2, with D perhaps TRBD1 (5 bases). Germline V gene sequence: CDR1 MDHEN, CDR2 SYDVKM. CDR3 length: 14 amino acids. Trimming removed 6 bases from V and 8 bases from J, with 16 bases in between. CDR3 amino acids: CASSPGHSPGELFF. The DNA of the CDR3 is TGTGCCAGCAGCCCTGGACACTCTCCGGGGGAGCTGTTTTTT.

This clonotype showed up many times. J is TRBJ2-1 and V is TRBV5-1, with TRBD2 matching 14 bases. J gave up 6 bases and V 3 bases, and 8 bases lay outside the gene matches. The germline gives CDR1 SGHRS, CDR2 YFSETQ. This CDR3 is 17 amino acids long. CDR3 nucleotide sequence: TGCGCCAGCAGCTCCCCCGGGACTAGCGGGAGATTCAATGAGCAGTTCTTC. This translates into CASSSPGTSGRFNEQFF.

The genes are TRBV7-9 and TRBJ2-7; D is undetermined. Germline assignment: CDR1 SEHNR and CDR2 FQNEAQ (reference sequence). The CDR3 consists of 13 residues. V shed 2 bases and J shed 2 bases, with 7 bases lying between them. DNA for the CDR3: TGTGCCAGCAGCTTAAACAGCCCCTACGAGCAGTACTTC. Its protein product is CASSLNSPYEQYF.

Here the CDR3 DNA reads TGCGCCAGCAGTCAATTAAAGATTGAAGCTTTCTTT. Protein: CASSQLKIEAFF. The chain has TRBV23-1 and TRBJ1-1; unclear D gene. TRBV23-1 is treated as an ORF (open reading frame) with a function not yet certain. V was pared by 1 base and J by 7 bases, with 7 bases between. The length of the CDR3 is 12 residues.